These T cell receptor beta chains were read from a single sample in a study of T cell changes during pregnancy in multiple sclerosis. Here immunoSEQ multiplex PCR was the method, and the copy in TCRdb shows in-frame clones only, minus some. This table has over 70,000 clones, roughly 93% appearing once. The material sequenced was peripheral blood, taken in the third trimester of pregnancy. These receptors originate from a female donor with multiple sclerosis, enrolled in a pregnancy study. Both conserved end residues are part of each CDR3. A D gene is named only where the DNA matches it firmly.

d_gene	v_gene	j_gene	len	CDR3aa	CDR3nt
TRBD1	TRBV20-1	TRBJ2-3	11	CSTQRGPTQYF	TGCAGTACCCAAAGGGGGCCTACGCAGTATTTT
NA	TRBV5-1	TRBJ1-4	14	CASSLGGPGEKLFF	TGCGCCAGCAGCTTGGGAGGGCCCGGGGAAAAACTGTTTTTT
TRBD2	TRBV19	TRBJ2-7	18	CASSMTPAGGARGYEQYF	TGTGCCAGTAGTATGACCCCGGCCGGGGGGGCCAGGGGTTACGAGCAGTACTTC
TRBD1	TRBV19	TRBJ1-4	16	CASSINPGTGNEKLFF	TGTGCCAGTAGTATCAACCCCGGGACAGGGAATGAAAAACTGTTTTTT
NA	TRBV7-2	TRBJ2-5	16	CASSPGSGVGQETQYF	TGTGCCAGCAGCCCCGGGTCGGGAGTTGGTCAAGAGACCCAGTACTTC
TRBD2	TRBV7-2	TRBJ2-5	13	CASSLGEGETQYF	TGTGCCAGCAGCTTAGGGGAGGGAGAGACCCAGTACTTC
TRBD2	TRBV11-2	TRBJ2-1	16	CASSLARGTPRGGQFF	TGTGCCAGCAGCTTAGCCCGGGGGACTCCACGGGGGGGGCAGTTCTTC
TRBD2	TRBV29-1	TRBJ2-3	16	CSVAGFSGRPADTQYF	TGCAGCGTGGCGGGCTTCAGCGGGAGACCTGCGGATACGCAGTATTTT
NA	TRBV6-5	TRBJ2-7	14	CASRPYGRSYEQYF	TGTGCCAGCAGGCCGTATGGCAGATCCTACGAGCAGTACTTC
NA	TRBV5-1	TRBJ2-5	13	CASSWETQETQYF	TGCGCCAGCAGCTGGGAGACGCAAGAGACCCAGTACTTC
TRBD1	TRBV7-9	TRBJ2-1	14	CASSHPLRGHEQFF	TGTGCCAGCAGCCACCCGCTCAGGGGGCATGAGCAGTTCTTC
NA	TRBV18	TRBJ2-5	15	CASSPSGVVGETQYF	TGTGCCAGCTCTCCCTCGGGGGTGGTCGGAGAGACCCAGTACTTC
TRBD1	TRBV15	TRBJ2-5	16	CATSSGAGGYQETQYF	TGTGCCACCAGCAGCGGGGCAGGGGGATACCAAGAGACCCAGTACTTC
NA	TRBV15	TRBJ2-7	11	CATAGLYEQYF	TGTGCCACCGCAGGGCTCTACGAGCAGTACTTC
NA	TRBV9	TRBJ2-1	17	CASSAHGSGTGINEQFF	TGTGCCAGCAGCGCCCACGGAAGCGGGACAGGTATCAATGAGCAGTTCTTC
TRBD1	TRBV28	TRBJ2-2	18	CASSLLTHRDRGTGELFF	TGTGCCAGCAGTTTACTAACTCACCGGGACAGGGGGACCGGGGAGCTGTTTTTT
NA	TRBV7-9	TRBJ1-1	14	CASSEGGKNTEAFF	TGTGCCAGCAGCGAGGGAGGAAAGAACACTGAAGCTTTCTTT
NA	TRBV28	TRBJ1-2	17	CASSLYSPPTDLNGYTF	TGTGCCAGCAGTTTGTACAGCCCGCCCACCGACCTAAATGGCTACACCTTC
NA	TRBV27	TRBJ2-7	15	CASSLSGNPLDEQYF	TGTGCCAGCAGTCTTTCCGGGAACCCGCTTGACGAGCAGTACTTC
TRBD2	TRBV28	TRBJ2-1	18	CASSSTSGRASVNNEQFF	TGTGCCAGCAGTTCTACTAGCGGGAGGGCTTCCGTAAACAATGAGCAGTTCTTC
NA	TRBV27	TRBJ2-5	15	CASRVVTGRKETQYF	TGTGCCAGCAGGGTAGTGACAGGTCGAAAAGAGACCCAGTACTTC
TRBD1	TRBV7-3	TRBJ2-5	15	CASSSHDRAQETQYF	TGTGCCAGCAGCTCCCATGACAGGGCCCAAGAGACCCAGTACTTC